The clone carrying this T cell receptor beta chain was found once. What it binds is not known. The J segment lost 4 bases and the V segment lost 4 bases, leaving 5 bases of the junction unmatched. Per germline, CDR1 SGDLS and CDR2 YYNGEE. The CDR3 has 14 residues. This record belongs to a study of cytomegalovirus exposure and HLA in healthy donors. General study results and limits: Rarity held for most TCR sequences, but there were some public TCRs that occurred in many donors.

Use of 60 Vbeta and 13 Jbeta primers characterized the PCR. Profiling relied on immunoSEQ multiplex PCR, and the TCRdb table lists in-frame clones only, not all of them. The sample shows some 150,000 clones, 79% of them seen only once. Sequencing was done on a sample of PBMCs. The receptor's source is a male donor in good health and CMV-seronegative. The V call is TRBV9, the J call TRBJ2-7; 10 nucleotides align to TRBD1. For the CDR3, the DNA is TGTGCCAGCAGCTACGGACAGGGGGATTACGAGCAGTACTTC. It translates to CASSYGQGDYEQYF. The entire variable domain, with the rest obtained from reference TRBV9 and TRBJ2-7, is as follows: DSGVTQTPKHLITATGQRVTLRCSPRSGDLSVYWYQQSLDQGLQFLIQYYNGEERAKGNILERFSAQQFPDLHSELNLSSLELGDSALYFCASSYGQGDYEQYFGPGTRLTVT.